This T cell receptor beta chain was profiled in a study of T cell responses to AZD1222 COVID-19 vaccine. Study results and caveats: Mostly white British, mostly female donors; authors suggested clonal diversity may be underestimated.

As regards this clone: The target antigen is unknown.

Data came from immunoSEQ multiplex PCR; TCRdb stores just in-frame clones and leaves some out. The sample contains 100,000 or so clones, roughly 88% of which appear only once. This TCR was recovered from an adult in good health. The source material was peripheral blood, sampled on day 0 of AZD1222 vaccination.

The CDR3 DNA reads TGTGCCAGTAGTATCGTTGCGGGTACGCAGTATTTT. It yields the protein CASSIVAGTQYF. The chain has TRBV19 and TRBJ2-3; TRBD2 is a possible D gene (5 bases). This CDR3 region has 12 residues. Trimming took 3 bases from V and 8 from J, leaving 9 bases between them. CDR1 is LNHDA and CDR2 is SQIVND in the germline V gene (reference sequence).